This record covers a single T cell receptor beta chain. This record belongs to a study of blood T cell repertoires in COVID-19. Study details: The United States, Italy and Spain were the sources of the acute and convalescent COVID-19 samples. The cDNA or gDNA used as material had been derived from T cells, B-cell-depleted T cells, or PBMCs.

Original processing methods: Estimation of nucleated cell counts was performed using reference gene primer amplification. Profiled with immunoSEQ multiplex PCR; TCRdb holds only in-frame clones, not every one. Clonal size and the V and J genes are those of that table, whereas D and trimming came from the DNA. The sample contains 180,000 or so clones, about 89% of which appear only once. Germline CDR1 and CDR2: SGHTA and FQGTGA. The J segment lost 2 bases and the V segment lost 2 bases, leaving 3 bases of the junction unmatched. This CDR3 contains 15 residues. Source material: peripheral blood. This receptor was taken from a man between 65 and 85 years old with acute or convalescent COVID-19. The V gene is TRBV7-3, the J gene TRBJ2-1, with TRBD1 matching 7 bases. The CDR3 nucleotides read TGTGCCAGCAGCTTAGAGGGGGCTACCTACAATGAGCAGTTCTTC. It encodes CASSLEGATYNEQFF.